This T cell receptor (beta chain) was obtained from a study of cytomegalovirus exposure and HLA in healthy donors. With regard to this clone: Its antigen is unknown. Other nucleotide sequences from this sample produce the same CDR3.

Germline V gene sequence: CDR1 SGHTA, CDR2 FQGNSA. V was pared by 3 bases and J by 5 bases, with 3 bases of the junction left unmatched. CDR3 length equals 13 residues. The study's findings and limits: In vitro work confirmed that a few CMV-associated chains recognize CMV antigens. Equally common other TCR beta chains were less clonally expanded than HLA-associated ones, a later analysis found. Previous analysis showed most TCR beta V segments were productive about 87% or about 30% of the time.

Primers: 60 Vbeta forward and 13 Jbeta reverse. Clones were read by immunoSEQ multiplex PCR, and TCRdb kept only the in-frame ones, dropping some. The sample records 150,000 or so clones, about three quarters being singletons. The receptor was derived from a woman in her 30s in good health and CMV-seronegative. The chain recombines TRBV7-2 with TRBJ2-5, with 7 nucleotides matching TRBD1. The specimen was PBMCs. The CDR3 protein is CASSLNRGETQYF. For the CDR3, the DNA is TGTGCCAGCAGCTTGAACAGGGGTGAGACCCAGTACTTC.